The source of this T cell receptor beta chain is a study of early T cells in non-severe SARS-CoV-2 infection. Study context: Sequencing used unsorted whole-blood bulk RNA, so chains lack pairing.

This clonotype was observed at least ten times. From germline, CDR1 is LGHNA and CDR2 YSLEER. The CDR3 extends over 14 amino acids. Trimming removed 1 base from V and 4 bases from J, with 11 bases in between. Attachment of unique molecular identifiers was made to individual cDNA molecules. TCRdb processed the 5' RACE reads anew with MiXCR; each CDR3 protein has one entry. Among tens of thousands of distinct CDR3 sequences listed, about 6.3% were seen once. This rearrangement joins TRBV4-3 to TRBJ2-7; D remains ambiguous. Sequencing used whole blood. The source is an adult who was a healthcare worker with PCR-confirmed SARS-CoV-2 infection or an uninfected control (not recorded which). CDR3 sequence reads: CASSQGPARYEQYF. CDR3 nucleotides: TGCGCCAGCAGCCAAGGGCCAGCGCGGTACGAGCAGTACTTC.